This T cell receptor beta chain is drawn from a study of shared clonotypes between healthy human individuals. Study overall: Donors had three CD4 naive, three CD4 memory, two CD8 naive and one CD8 memory plate apiece. Regarding the study as a whole: Owing to a small donor count, the genetic and exposure-history diversity represented was limited.

Sorted subsets were amplified in replicate PCRs using around 220 ng DNA, around 30,000 T cell genomes. Sequencing used immunoSEQ multiplex PCR; TCRdb keeps in-frame clones, though not all of them. The table lists 1.5 million to 1.9 million clones, around 98% of them singletons. CD4+ cells underwent separation, giving CD45RA+ naive and CD45RA-negative memory subsets. Germline CDR1 and CDR2: SGDLS and YYNGEE. The CDR3 is 14 amino acids. V was trimmed by 3 bases and J by 0 bases, leaving 7 bases between them. Notes on this clone: Its specificity is unknown.

V is TRBV9 and J is TRBJ1-3; D gene ambiguous. This clonotype was sampled from a man aged 25 to 40 in good health. Sequenced input: naive CD4+ T cells sorted from blood. Stated subset: CD45RA+ positively selected. CDR3 sequence: CASSAPVSGNTIYF. The CDR3 region has the DNA TGTGCCAGCAGCGCACCAGTCTCTGGAAACACCATATATTTT. Variable domain in full (rest from reference TRBV9 and TRBJ1-3): DSGVTQTPKHLITATGQRVTLRCSPRSGDLSVYWYQQSLDQGLQFLIQYYNGEERAKGNILERFSAQQFPDLHSELNLSSLELGDSALYFCASSAPVSGNTIYFGEGSWLTVV.